The 2 T cell receptor beta chains reported below all come from one sample, sequenced in a study of blood T cell repertoires in COVID-19. TCRdb's table, derived via immunoSEQ multiplex PCR, lists solely in-frame clones and lacks some. The sample carries approximately 400,000 clones, more than 75% recorded once. Sequencing was done on a sample of PBMCs or T cells enriched from blood (not recorded which). Receptors were obtained from a man aged 30 to 39 who had recovered from COVID-19.

This chain links TRBV9 with TRBJ2-7; 7 nucleotides line up with TRBD1. The CDR3 runs 15 residues. After removal of 3 bases from V and 2 bases from J, the junction contained 8 bases not matched to a gene. CDR1 and CDR2 (germline): SGDLS, YYNGEE. CDR3 sequence: CASSGSTGQTYEQYF. The CDR3 region has the DNA TGTGCCAGCAGCGGTTCCACGGGACAGACCTACGAGCAGTACTTC.

This rearrangement joins TRBV6-2 or TRBV6-3 to TRBJ2-3; the match to TRBD2 covers 8 bases. The CDR3 contains 16 residues. Germline values: CDR1 MNHEY, CDR2 SVGEGT. The junction had 6 bases not matched to a gene; V was cut back by 0 bases and J by 4 bases. CDR3 amino acids: CASSYSPGGPPDTQYF. CDR3 sequence (DNA): TGTGCCAGCAGTTACTCGCCGGGGGGGCCACCAGATACGCAGTATTTT.